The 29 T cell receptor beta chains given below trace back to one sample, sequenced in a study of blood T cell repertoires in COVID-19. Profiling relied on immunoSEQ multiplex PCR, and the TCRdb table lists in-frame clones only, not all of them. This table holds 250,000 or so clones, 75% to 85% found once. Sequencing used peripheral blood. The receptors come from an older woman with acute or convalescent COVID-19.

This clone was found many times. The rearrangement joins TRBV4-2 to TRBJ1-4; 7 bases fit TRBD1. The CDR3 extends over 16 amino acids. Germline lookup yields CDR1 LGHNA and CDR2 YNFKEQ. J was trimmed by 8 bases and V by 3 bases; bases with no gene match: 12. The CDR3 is CASSHQDREDEEKLFF. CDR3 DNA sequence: TGTGCCAGCAGCCACCAAGACAGGGAAGATGAGGAAAAACTGTTTTTT.

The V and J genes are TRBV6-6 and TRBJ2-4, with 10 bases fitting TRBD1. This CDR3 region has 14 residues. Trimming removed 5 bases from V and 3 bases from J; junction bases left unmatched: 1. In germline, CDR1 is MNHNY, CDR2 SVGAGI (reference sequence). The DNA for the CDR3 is TGTGCCAGCAGTCGGACAGGGGGCAAAAACATTCAGTACTTC. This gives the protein CASSRTGGKNIQYF.

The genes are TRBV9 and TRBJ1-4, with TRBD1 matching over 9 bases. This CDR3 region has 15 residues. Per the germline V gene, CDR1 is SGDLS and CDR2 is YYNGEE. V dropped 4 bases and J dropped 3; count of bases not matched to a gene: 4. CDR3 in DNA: TGTGCCAGCAGCCCACAGGGGGCTTCTAATGAAAAACTGTTTTTT. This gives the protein CASSPQGASNEKLFF.

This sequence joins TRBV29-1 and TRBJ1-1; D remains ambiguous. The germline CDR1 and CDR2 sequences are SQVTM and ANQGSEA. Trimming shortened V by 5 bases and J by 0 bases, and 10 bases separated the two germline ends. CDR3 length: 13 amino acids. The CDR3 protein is CSVQQLLNTEAFF. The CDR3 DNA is TGCAGCGTTCAACAGCTGTTGAACACTGAAGCTTTCTTT.

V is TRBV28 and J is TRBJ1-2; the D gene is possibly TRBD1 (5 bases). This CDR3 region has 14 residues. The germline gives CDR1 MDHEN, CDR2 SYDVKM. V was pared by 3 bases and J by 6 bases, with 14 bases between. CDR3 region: CASSFAGLKHGYTF. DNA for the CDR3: TGTGCCAGCAGTTTTGCGGGACTCAAGCATGGCTACACCTTC.

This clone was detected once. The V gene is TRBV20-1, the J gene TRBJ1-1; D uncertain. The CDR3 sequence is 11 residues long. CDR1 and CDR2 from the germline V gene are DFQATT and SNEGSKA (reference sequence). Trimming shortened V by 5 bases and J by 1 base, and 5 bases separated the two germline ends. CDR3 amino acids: CSAAGNTEAFF. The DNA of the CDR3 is TGCAGTGCTGCGGGGAACACTGAAGCTTTCTTT.

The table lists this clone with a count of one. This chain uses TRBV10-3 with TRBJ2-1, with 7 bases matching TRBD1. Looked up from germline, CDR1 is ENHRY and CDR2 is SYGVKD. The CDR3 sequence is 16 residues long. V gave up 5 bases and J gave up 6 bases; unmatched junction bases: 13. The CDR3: CAISPRDRMASNEQFF. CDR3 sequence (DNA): TGTGCCATCAGTCCCCGGGACAGAATGGCCAGCAATGAGCAGTTCTTC.

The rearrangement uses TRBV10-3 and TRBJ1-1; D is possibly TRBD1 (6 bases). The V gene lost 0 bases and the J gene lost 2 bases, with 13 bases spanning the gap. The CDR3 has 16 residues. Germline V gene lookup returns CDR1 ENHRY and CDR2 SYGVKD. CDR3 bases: TGTGCCATCAGTGAGTCGATCGGGGGGCCCAACACTGAAGCTTTCTTT. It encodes CAISESIGGPNTEAFF.

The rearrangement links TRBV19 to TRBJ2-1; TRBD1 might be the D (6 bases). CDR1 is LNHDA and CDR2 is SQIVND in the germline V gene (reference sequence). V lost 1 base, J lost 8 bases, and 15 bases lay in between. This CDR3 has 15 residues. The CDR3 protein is CASSIVGSGAHEQFF. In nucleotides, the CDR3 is TGTGCCAGTAGTATAGTAGGTTCAGGGGCTCATGAGCAGTTCTTC.

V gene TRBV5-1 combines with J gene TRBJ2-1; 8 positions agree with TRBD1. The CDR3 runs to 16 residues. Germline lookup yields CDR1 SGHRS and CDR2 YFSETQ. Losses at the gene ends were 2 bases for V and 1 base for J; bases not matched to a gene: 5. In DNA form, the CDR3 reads TGCGCCAGCAGCTTTATTGGGACAGGTTCCTACAATGAGCAGTTCTTC. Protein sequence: CASSFIGTGSYNEQFF.

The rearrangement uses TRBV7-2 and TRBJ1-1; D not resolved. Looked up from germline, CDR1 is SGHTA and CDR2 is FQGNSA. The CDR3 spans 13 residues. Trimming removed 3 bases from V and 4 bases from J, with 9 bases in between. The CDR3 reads CASSFQSGTEAFF. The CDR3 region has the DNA TGTGCCAGCAGCTTCCAATCCGGCACTGAAGCTTTCTTT.

DNA for the CDR3: TGTGCCATCAGTGGGAACATCCGAGAGGATGGCTACACCTTC. It yields the protein CAISGNIREDGYTF. This chain joins TRBV10-3 and TRBJ1-2; D call uncertain. The ends were cut back, 4 bases at V and 6 bases at J, with 15 bases in the middle. CDR3 length: 14 residues. Germline CDR1 ENHRY, CDR2 SYGVKD.

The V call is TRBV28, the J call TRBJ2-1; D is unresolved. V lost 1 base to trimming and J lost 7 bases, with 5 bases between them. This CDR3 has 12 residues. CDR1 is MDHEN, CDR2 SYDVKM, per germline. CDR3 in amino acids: CASSLYLNEQFF. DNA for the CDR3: TGTGCCAGCAGTTTATACTTAAATGAGCAGTTCTTC.

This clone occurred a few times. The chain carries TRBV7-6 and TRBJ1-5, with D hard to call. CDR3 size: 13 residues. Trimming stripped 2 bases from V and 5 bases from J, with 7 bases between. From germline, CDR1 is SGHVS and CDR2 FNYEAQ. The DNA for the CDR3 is TGTGCCAGCAGCTTATCTTTCGATCAGCCCCAGCATTTT. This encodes CASSLSFDQPQHF.

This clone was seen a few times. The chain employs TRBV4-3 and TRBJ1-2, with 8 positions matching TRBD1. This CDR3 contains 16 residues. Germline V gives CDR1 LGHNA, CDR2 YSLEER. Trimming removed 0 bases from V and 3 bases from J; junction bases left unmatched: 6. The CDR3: CASSQEVHRGDYGYTF. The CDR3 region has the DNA TGCGCCAGCAGCCAAGAGGTTCACAGGGGGGACTATGGCTACACCTTC.

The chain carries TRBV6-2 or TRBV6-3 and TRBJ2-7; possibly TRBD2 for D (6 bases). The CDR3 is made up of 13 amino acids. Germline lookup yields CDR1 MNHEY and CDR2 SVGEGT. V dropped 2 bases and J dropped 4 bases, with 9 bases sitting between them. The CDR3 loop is CASSYKREYEQYF. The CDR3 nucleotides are TGTGCCAGCAGTTACAAACGGGAGTACGAGCAGTACTTC.

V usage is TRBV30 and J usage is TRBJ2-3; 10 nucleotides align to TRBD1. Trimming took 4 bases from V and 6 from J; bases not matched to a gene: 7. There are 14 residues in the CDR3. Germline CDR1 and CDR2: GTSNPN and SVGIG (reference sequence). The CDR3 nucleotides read TGTGCCTGGAACGACAGGGGGCGATCGGATACGCAGTATTTT. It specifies CAWNDRGRSDTQYF.

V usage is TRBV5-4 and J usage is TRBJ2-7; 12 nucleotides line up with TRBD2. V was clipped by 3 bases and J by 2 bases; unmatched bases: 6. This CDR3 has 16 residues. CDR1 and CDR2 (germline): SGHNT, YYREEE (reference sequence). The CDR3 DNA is TGTGCCAGCAGCTCGGGACTAGCGGGCTCAACCTACGAGCAGTACTTC. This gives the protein CASSSGLAGSTYEQYF. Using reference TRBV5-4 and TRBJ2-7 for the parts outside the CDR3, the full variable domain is ETGVTQSPTHLIKTRGQQVTLRCSSQSGHNTVSWYQQALGQGPQFIFQYYREEENGRGNFPPRFSGLQFPNYSSELNVNALELDDSALYLCASSSGLAGSTYEQYFGPGTRLTVT.

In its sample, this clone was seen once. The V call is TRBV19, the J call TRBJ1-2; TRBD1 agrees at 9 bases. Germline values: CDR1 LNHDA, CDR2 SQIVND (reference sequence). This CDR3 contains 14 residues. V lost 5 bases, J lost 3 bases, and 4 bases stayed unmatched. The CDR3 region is CASSSRTGDYGYTF. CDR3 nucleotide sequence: TGTGCCAGTAGTTCCCGGACAGGGGACTATGGCTACACCTTC.

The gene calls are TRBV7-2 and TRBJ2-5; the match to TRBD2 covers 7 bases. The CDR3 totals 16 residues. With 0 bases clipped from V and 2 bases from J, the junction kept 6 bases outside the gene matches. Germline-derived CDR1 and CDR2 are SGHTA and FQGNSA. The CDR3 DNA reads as TGTGCCAGCAGCTTAGCGTTGGCTAGCGGACAAGAGACCCAGTACTTC. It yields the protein CASSLALASGQETQYF.

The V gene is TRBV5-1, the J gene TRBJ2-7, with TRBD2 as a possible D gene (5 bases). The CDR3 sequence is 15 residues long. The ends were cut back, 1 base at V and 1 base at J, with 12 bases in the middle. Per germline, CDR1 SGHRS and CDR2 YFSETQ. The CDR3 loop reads CASSLRAEVSYEQYF. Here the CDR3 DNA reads TGCGCCAGCAGCTTGAGGGCGGAGGTATCCTACGAGCAGTACTTC. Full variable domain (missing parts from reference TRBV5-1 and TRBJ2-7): KAGVTQTPRYLIKTRGQQVTLSCSPISGHRSVSWYQQTPGQGLQFLFEYFSETQRNKGNFPGRFSGRQFSNSRSEMNVSTLELGDSALYLCASSLRAEVSYEQYFGPGTRLTVT.

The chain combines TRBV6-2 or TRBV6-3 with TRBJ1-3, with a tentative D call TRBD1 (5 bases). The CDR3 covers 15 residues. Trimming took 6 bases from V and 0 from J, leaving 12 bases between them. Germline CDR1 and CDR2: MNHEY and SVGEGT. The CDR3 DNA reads TGTGCCAGCAGCCAGATTGGACACTCTGGAAACACCATATATTTT. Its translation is CASSQIGHSGNTIYF.

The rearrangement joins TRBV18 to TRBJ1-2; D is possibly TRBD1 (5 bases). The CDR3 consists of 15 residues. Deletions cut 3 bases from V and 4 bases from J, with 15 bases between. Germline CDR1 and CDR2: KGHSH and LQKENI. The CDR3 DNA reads TGTGCCAGCTCACCTGACAGAGCCCAATCCTATGGCTACACCTTC. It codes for CASSPDRAQSYGYTF.

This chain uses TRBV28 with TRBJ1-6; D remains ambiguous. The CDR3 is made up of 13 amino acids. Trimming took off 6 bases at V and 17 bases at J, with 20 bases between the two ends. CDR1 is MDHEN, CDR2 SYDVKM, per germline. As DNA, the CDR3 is TGTGCCAGCAGCTCCTATTTCCCACGGAGGGTCCACTTT. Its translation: CASSSYFPRRVHF.

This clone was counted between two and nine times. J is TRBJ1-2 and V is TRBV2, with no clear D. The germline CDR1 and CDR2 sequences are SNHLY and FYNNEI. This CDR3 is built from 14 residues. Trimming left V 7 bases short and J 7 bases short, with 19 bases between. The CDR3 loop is CASTQEVTRPGYTF. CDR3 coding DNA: TGTGCCAGCACACAAGAGGTTACGCGGCCTGGCTACACCTTC.

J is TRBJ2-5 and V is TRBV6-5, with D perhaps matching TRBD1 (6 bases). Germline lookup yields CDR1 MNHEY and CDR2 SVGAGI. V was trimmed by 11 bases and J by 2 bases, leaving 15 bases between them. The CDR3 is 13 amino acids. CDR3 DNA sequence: TGTGCCGGGACGCGGACAGCGCAAGAGACCCAGTACTTC. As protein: CAGTRTAQETQYF.

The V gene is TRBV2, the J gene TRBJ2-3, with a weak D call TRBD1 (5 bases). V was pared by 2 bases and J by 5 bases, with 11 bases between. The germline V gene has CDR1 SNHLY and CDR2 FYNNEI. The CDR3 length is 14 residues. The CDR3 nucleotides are TGTGCCAGCAGTGAAAAGGGGATCATAGATACGCAGTATTTT. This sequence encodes CASSEKGIIDTQYF. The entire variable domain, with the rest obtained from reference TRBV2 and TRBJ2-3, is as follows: EPEVTQTPSHQVTQMGQEVILRCVPISNHLYFYWYRQILGQKVEFLVSFYNNEISEKSEIFDDQFSVERPDGSNFTLKIRSTKLEDSAMYFCASSEKGIIDTQYFGPGTRLTVL.

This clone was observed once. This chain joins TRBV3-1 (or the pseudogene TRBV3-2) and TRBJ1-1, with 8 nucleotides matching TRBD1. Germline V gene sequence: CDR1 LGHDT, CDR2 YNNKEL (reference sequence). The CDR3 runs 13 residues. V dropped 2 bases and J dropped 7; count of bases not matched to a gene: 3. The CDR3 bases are TGTGCCAGCAGCCAAATTGGACAGGGTGAAGCTTTCTTT. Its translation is CASSQIGQGEAFF.

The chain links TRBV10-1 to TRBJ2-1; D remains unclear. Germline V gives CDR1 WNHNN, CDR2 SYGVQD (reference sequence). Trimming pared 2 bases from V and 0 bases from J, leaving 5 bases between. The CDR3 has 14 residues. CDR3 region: CASSEASSYNEQFF. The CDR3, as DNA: TGCGCCAGCAGTGAGGCGAGCTCCTACAATGAGCAGTTCTTC.